This entry describes one TCR beta chain. Its antigen is unidentified. These data come from a study of cytomegalovirus exposure and HLA in healthy donors. Study background: A later analysis reported the same platform for the 100 to 150 validation repertoires and the 666 first-cohort repertoires.

The donors were members of the approximately 130-subject validation cohort (separate from the approximately 730-subject first cohort). Sequencing used immunoSEQ multiplex PCR; TCRdb keeps in-frame clones, though not all of them. This sample has 300,000 to 400,000 clones, with 86% found just once. The germline CDR1 and CDR2 sequences are MNHEY and SMNVEV (reference sequence). Between the trimmed V and J ends, which lost 8 bases and 8 bases, there was a span of 27 bases. The CDR3 extends over 16 amino acids. Whole-study results and caveats: Some TCR beta chains (over 150 of them) were listed as cytomegalovirus-associated.

The material sequenced was PBMCs. This receptor was taken from a woman under 30 in good health and CMV-seronegative. The V call is TRBV27, the J call TRBJ1-2, with no clear D. This chain's CDR3 is CASGLLTRGLPDGYTF. CDR3 DNA: TGTGCCAGCGGCCTCCTTACACGCGGGCTCCCCGACGGCTACACCTTC.